Listed here are 13 T cell receptor beta chains from one sample, sequenced in a study of radiotherapy plus CTLA-4 blockade in lung cancer. Libraries were prepared by immunoSEQ multiplex PCR; TCRdb keeps only in-frame clonotypes and omits some of them. The data show around 56,000 clones, approximately 79% seen once. This sample comprised peripheral blood, obtained from a patient treated with radiotherapy plus ipilimumab. Every receptor here comes from a human donor with non-small cell lung cancer who had a complete response to radiotherapy plus ipilimumab.

The chain has TRBV29-1 and TRBJ1-2; 7 nucleotides line up with TRBD1. Germline V gives CDR1 SQVTM, CDR2 ANQGSEA. There are 14 residues in the CDR3. With V trimmed by 4 bases and J by 0 bases, 5 bases remained unmatched. CDR3 DNA: TGCAGCGTTGCGCGGGACAGAACTAACTATGGCTACACCTTC. It codes for CSVARDRTNYGYTF. The full variable domain, completed using reference TRBV29-1 and TRBJ1-2, is SAVISQKPSRDICQRGTSLTIQCQVDSQVTMMFWYRQQPGQSLTLIATANQGSEATYESGFVIDKFPISRPNLTFSTLTVSNMSPEDSSIYLCSVARDRTNYGYTFGSGTRLTVV.

This clone appeared a single time. The genes are TRBV5-1 and TRBJ2-1, with 7 bases that match TRBD2. Losses at the gene ends were 4 bases for V and 12 bases for J; bases not matched to a gene: 13. The CDR3 sequence is 14 residues long. CDR1 and CDR2 from the germline V gene are SGHRS and YFSETQ. For the CDR3, the DNA is TGCGCCAGCAGCAGCGACGCCGGGACTATGGGGCAGTTCTTC. Translating it yields CASSSDAGTMGQFF.

Here the CDR3 DNA reads TGTGCCAGCAGCGCGTTACAGGGGGCGCGCACTGAAGCTTTCTTT. This translates into CASSALQGARTEAFF. V usage is TRBV9 and J usage is TRBJ1-1, with 9 positions matching TRBD1. CDR1 is SGDLS, CDR2 YYNGEE, per germline. J was trimmed by 4 bases and V by 3 bases; bases with no gene match: 7. The CDR3 length is 15 residues.

The V gene is TRBV5-5, the J gene TRBJ2-7, with 13 bases identical to TRBD2. The V gene's germline CDR1 is SGHKS and CDR2 YYEKEE (reference sequence). The CDR3 runs to 14 residues. Germline trimming cut 5 bases from V and 7 bases from J; bases unmatched to any gene: 6. The CDR3 coding sequence is TGTGCCAGCAGATTCCCGGGACTAGCGGGAGAGCAGTACTTC. Amino acids: CASRFPGLAGEQYF.

CDR3 amino acids: CASSLQESTEAFF. The CDR3 nucleotides read TGTGCCAGCAGCTTGCAGGAATCCACTGAAGCTTTCTTT. This chain connects TRBV5-4 to TRBJ1-1; D remains ambiguous. V shed 1 base and J shed 4 bases, with 8 bases lying between them. Germline V gives CDR1 SGHNT, CDR2 YYREEE (reference sequence). The CDR3 totals 13 residues.

This clone was counted once. The chain links TRBV7-9 to TRBJ2-1, with D possibly TRBD2 on 5 matching bases. The CDR3 consists of 11 residues. CDR1 is SEHNR and CDR2 is FQNEAQ in the germline V gene (reference sequence). V was clipped by 5 bases and J by 14 bases, with 13 bases between them. The CDR3 loop is CASSVGMREFF. In DNA form, the CDR3 reads TGTGCCAGCAGCGTCGGAATGAGGGAGTTCTTC. Together with reference TRBV7-9 and TRBJ2-1, the CDR3 gives the full variable domain: DTGVSQNPRHKITKRGQNVTFRCDPISEHNRLYWYRQTLGQGPEFLTYFQNEAQLEKSRLLSDRFSAERPKGSFSTLEIQRTEQGDSAMYLCASSVGMREFFGPGTRLTVL.

The rearrangement joins TRBV2 to TRBJ1-6; unclear D gene. The CDR3 sequence is 14 residues long. Germline V gene sequence: CDR1 SNHLY, CDR2 FYNNEI. The V end lost 3 bases, the J end lost 9 bases, and 12 bases lay between the germline ends. For the CDR3, the DNA is TGTGCCAGCAGTGATTGGGTTGCGGGTTCACCCCTCCACTTT. This gives the protein CASSDWVAGSPLHF. The full variable domain, with the rest looked up from reference TRBV2 and TRBJ1-6, is EPEVTQTPSHQVTQMGQEVILRCVPISNHLYFYWYRQILGQKVEFLVSFYNNEISEKSEIFDDQFSVERPDGSNFTLKIRSTKLEDSAMYFCASSDWVAGSPLHFGNGTRLTVT.

The chain links TRBV6-5 to TRBJ2-1, with 12 bases that match TRBD2. The CDR3 runs 15 residues. Germline V lookup: CDR1 MNHEY, CDR2 SVGAGI. Germline trimming cut 5 bases from V and 4 bases from J; bases unmatched to any gene: 3. In DNA, the CDR3 is TGTGCCAGCAGTGTGACTAGCGGGGGTTACAATGAGCAGTTCTTC. Protein: CASSVTSGGYNEQFF.

The chain combines TRBV18 with TRBJ2-2; TRBD1 is a possible D gene (6 bases). This CDR3 contains 14 residues. The germline CDR1 and CDR2 sequences are KGHSH and LQKENI. Trimming pared 3 bases from V and 3 bases from J, leaving 8 bases between. The CDR3 is CASSPAGDTGELFF. DNA for the CDR3: TGTGCCAGCTCACCGGCAGGGGACACCGGGGAGCTGTTTTTT.

This clone came up a few times. This sequence joins TRBV18 and TRBJ2-1, with TRBD1 matching over 7 bases. Germline loops: CDR1 KGHSH, CDR2 LQKENI. Trimming at V came to 1 base and at J to 1 base, leaving 13 bases not matched to a gene. CDR3 length: 19 residues. The CDR3 DNA follows: TGTGCCAGCTCACCACTCCCCCCCCACAGGGGTGAGTCCTACAATGAGCAGTTCTTC. It yields the protein CASSPLPPHRGESYNEQFF. Together with reference TRBV18 and TRBJ2-1, the CDR3 gives the full variable domain: NAGVMQNPRHLVRRRGQEARLRCSPMKGHSHVYWYRQLPEEGLKFMVYLQKENIIDESGMPKERFSAEFPKEGPSILRIQQVVRGDSAAYFCASSPLPPHRGESYNEQFFGPGTRLTVL.

V gene TRBV9 combines with J gene TRBJ1-1, with 7 positions matching TRBD1. Germline values: CDR1 SGDLS, CDR2 YYNGEE. The CDR3 spans 13 residues. The J segment lost 0 bases and the V segment lost 5 bases, leaving 1 base of the junction unmatched. CDR3 protein: CASRGQMNTEAFF. The CDR3 nucleotides read TGTGCCAGCAGGGGACAGATGAACACTGAAGCTTTCTTT.

This rearrangement joins TRBV5-6 to TRBJ2-3; D possibly corresponds to TRBD1 (6 bases). Trimming shortened V by 5 bases and J by 2 bases, and 12 bases separated the two germline ends. CDR3 length: 14 amino acids. The germline gives CDR1 SGHDT, CDR2 YYEEEE. In DNA form, the CDR3 reads TGTGCCAGCAGTCTCGGACAGATCACAGATACGCAGTATTTT. Translated, it gives CASSLGQITDTQYF.

The J gene is TRBJ1-5, the V gene TRBV30, with TRBD1 matching over 12 bases. The CDR3 runs 17 residues. Germline CDR1 is GTSNPN and CDR2 is SVGIG (reference sequence). After removal of 0 bases from V and 0 bases from J, the junction contained 3 bases not matched to a gene. CDR3 sequence: CAWSVGTGGFSNQPQHF. DNA for the CDR3: TGTGCCTGGAGTGTGGGGACAGGGGGCTTTAGCAATCAGCCCCAGCATTTT.